This record concerns one T cell receptor (beta chain) sequence. The source of the sample is a study of blood T cell repertoires in COVID-19. Study in general: Acute and convalescent COVID-19 specimens originated in the United States, Italy and Spain.

There are 15 residues in the CDR3. Trimming removed 5 bases from V and 3 bases from J; junction bases left unmatched: 5. CDR1 MNHEY and CDR2 SMNVEV come from the germline V gene (reference sequence). Study processing details: Nucleated cell number was recorded as an estimate derived from reference gene primer amplification. Only in-frame clones appear in the TCRdb table, and some are missing; sequencing was by immunoSEQ multiplex PCR. D and trimming come from the DNA, and the V and J calls and clone size come from that table. The sample shows under 300,000 clones, 89% of them seen only once. Sequenced sample: peripheral blood. The V gene is TRBV27, the J gene TRBJ2-1; TRBD2 aligns across 9 bases. The receptor was derived from a woman aged 40 to 50 who had recovered from COVID-19. CDR3 in amino acids: CASSGSSGSYNEQFF. For the CDR3, the DNA is TGTGCCAGCAGTGGGAGTAGCGGGAGCTACAATGAGCAGTTCTTC.